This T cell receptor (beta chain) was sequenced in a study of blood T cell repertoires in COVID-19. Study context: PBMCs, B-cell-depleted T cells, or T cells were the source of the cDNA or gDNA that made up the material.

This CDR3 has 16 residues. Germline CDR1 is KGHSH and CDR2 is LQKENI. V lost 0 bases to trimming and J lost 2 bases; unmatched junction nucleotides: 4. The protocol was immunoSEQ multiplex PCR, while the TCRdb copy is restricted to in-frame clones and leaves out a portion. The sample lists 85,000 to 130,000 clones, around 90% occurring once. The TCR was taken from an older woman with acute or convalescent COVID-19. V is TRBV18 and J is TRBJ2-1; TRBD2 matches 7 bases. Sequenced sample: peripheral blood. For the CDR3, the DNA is TGTGCCAGCTCACCACCGGGTAGCGGGCCCTACAATGAGCAGTTCTTC. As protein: CASSPPGSGPYNEQFF.